A selection of T cell receptor beta chains follows, all from one sample in a study of blood T cell repertoires in COVID-19. TCRdb's table, derived via immunoSEQ multiplex PCR, lists solely in-frame clones and lacks some. The sample holds 150,000 to 200,000 clones, around 84% seen once. The sample was peripheral blood. The receptor source for this set is a woman at least 80 years old with acute or convalescent COVID-19. CDR3s include the opening cysteine and the closing phenylalanine or tryptophan. A D gene is named only where the DNA matches it firmly. The size entry is marked missing in some rows and otherwise reads once, few, many or a size class.

V gene: TRBV11-3
D gene: TRBD1
clone size: NA
J gene: TRBJ2-1
CDR3 protein: CASSLDRGPLNEQFF
CDR3 DNA: TGTGCCAGCAGCTTAGACAGGGGGCCCCTCAATGAGCAGTTCTTC

V gene: TRBV9
D gene: NA
clone size: NA
J gene: TRBJ1-2
CDR3 protein: CASSVQGQTNYGYTF
CDR3 DNA: TGTGCCAGCAGCGTACAAGGACAGACGAACTATGGCTACACCTTC

V gene: TRBV2
D gene: TRBD1
clone size: NA
J gene: TRBJ1-6
CDR3 protein: CAIQRGTGVNSPLHF
CDR3 DNA: TGTGCCATACAGAGGGGGACAGGGGTTAATTCACCCCTCCACTTT

V gene: TRBV9
D gene: NA
clone size: NA
J gene: TRBJ2-3
CDR3 protein: CASSVGLREWSTDTQYF
CDR3 DNA: TGTGCCAGCAGCGTAGGTCTGAGGGAGTGGAGCACAGATACGCAGTATTTT

V gene: TRBV7-9
D gene: TRBD1
clone size: NA
J gene: TRBJ2-2
CDR3 protein: CASSDRGTGELFF
CDR3 DNA: TGTGCCAGCAGTGACAGGGGCACCGGGGAGCTGTTTTTT

V gene: TRBV21-1
D gene: NA
clone size: NA
J gene: TRBJ1-2
CDR3 protein: CASSKVGSASPYGYTF
CDR3 DNA: TGTGCCAGCAGCAAAGTTGGCAGCGCGTCCCCGTATGGCTACACCTTC

V gene: TRBV28
D gene: NA
clone size: NA
J gene: TRBJ2-6
CDR3 protein: CASSLSGGTASGANVLTF
CDR3 DNA: TGTGCCAGCAGTTTATCCGGAGGGACAGCCTCTGGGGCCAACGTCCTGACTTTC

V gene: TRBV28
D gene: TRBD2
clone size: NA
J gene: TRBJ2-2
CDR3 protein: CASSLPGLASGELFF
CDR3 DNA: TGTGCCAGCAGTTTACCGGGACTAGCGTCCGGGGAGCTGTTTTTT

V gene: TRBV10-3
D gene: TRBD1
clone size: NA
J gene: TRBJ2-1
CDR3 protein: CAIRSQQGVSYNEQFF
CDR3 DNA: TGTGCCATCAGATCTCAACAGGGGGTCTCCTACAATGAGCAGTTCTTC

V gene: TRBV18
D gene: NA
clone size: once
J gene: TRBJ2-1
CDR3 protein: CASSPNFYNEQFF
CDR3 DNA: TGTGCCAGCTCACCCAACTTCTACAATGAGCAGTTCTTC

V gene: TRBV9
D gene: TRBD1
clone size: NA
J gene: TRBJ2-5
CDR3 protein: CASSVAGQGAFSETQYF
CDR3 DNA: TGTGCCAGCAGCGTAGCTGGCCAGGGGGCGTTCTCGGAGACCCAGTACTTC

V gene: TRBV9
D gene: TRBD2
clone size: NA
J gene: TRBJ2-1
CDR3 protein: CASSESSGTRDYNEQFF
CDR3 DNA: TGTGCCAGCAGCGAAAGCAGTGGGACTAGGGACTACAATGAGCAGTTCTTC

V gene: TRBV3-1/TRBV3-2
D gene: NA
clone size: NA
J gene: TRBJ1-2
CDR3 protein: CASSQVSGGPRPPYGYTF
CDR3 DNA: TGTGCCAGCAGCCAGGTATCCGGGGGGCCGCGCCCCCCCTATGGCTACACCTTC

V gene: TRBV7-9
D gene: NA
clone size: once
J gene: TRBJ1-6
CDR3 protein: CASSPGFNSPLHF
CDR3 DNA: TGTGCCAGCAGCCCGGGGTTTAATTCACCCCTCCACTTT

V gene: TRBV4-2
D gene: NA
clone size: few
J gene: TRBJ1-1
CDR3 protein: CASSPTGNTEAFF
CDR3 DNA: TGTGCCAGCAGCCCGACAGGGAACACTGAAGCTTTCTTT

V gene: TRBV12-3/TRBV12-4
D gene: NA
clone size: NA
J gene: TRBJ2-3
CDR3 protein: CASSVSSDTQYF
CDR3 DNA: TGTGCCAGCAGTGTGAGTTCAGATACGCAGTATTTT

V gene: TRBV28
D gene: NA
clone size: NA
J gene: TRBJ1-2
CDR3 protein: CASRGGRYGYTF
CDR3 DNA: TGTGCCAGCCGGGGGGGGCGCTATGGCTACACCTTC

V gene: TRBV28
D gene: NA
clone size: once
J gene: TRBJ2-5
CDR3 protein: CASSLWAGEETQYF
CDR3 DNA: TGTGCCAGCAGTTTATGGGCAGGTGAAGAGACCCAGTACTTC

V gene: TRBV11-2
D gene: TRBD2
clone size: NA
J gene: TRBJ2-5
CDR3 protein: CASSLGVAGGFETQYF
CDR3 DNA: TGTGCCAGCAGCTTAGGTGTAGCGGGAGGGTTTGAGACCCAGTACTTC

V gene: TRBV4-1
D gene: TRBD1
clone size: few
J gene: TRBJ1-1
CDR3 protein: CASSQQDRVTEAFF
CDR3 DNA: TGCGCCAGCAGCCAGCAGGACAGGGTGACTGAAGCTTTCTTT

V gene: TRBV19
D gene: NA
clone size: many
J gene: TRBJ1-2
CDR3 protein: CASSRGLGYTF
CDR3 DNA: TGTGCCAGTAGTAGGGGCCTAGGCTACACCTTC

V gene: TRBV5-6
D gene: TRBD2
clone size: NA
J gene: TRBJ2-5
CDR3 protein: CASSLALGTSGDTETQYF
CDR3 DNA: TGTGCCAGCAGCTTGGCACTAGGGACTAGCGGGGACACGGAGACCCAGTACTTC

V gene: TRBV5-4
D gene: TRBD1
clone size: NA
J gene: TRBJ2-5
CDR3 protein: CASSWDREETQYF
CDR3 DNA: TGTGCCAGCAGCTGGGACAGGGAAGAGACCCAGTACTTC

V gene: TRBV6-6
D gene: NA
clone size: NA
J gene: TRBJ2-1
CDR3 protein: CASTAARREQFF
CDR3 DNA: TGTGCCAGCACCGCGGCCCGGAGAGAGCAGTTCTTC

V gene: TRBV18
D gene: TRBD1
clone size: NA
J gene: TRBJ2-7
CDR3 protein: CASSPTFRQGSDEQYF
CDR3 DNA: TGTGCCAGCTCACCAACCTTTCGACAGGGGAGCGACGAGCAGTACTTC

V gene: TRBV7-9
D gene: NA
clone size: NA
J gene: TRBJ2-5
CDR3 protein: CASSSLPGVGGETQYF
CDR3 DNA: TGTGCCAGCAGCTCCCTCCCAGGGGTCGGCGGGGAGACCCAGTACTTC

V gene: TRBV28
D gene: NA
clone size: NA
J gene: TRBJ1-4
CDR3 protein: CASSLEAEKLFF
CDR3 DNA: TGTGCCAGCAGTTTAGAGGCAGAAAAACTGTTTTTT

V gene: TRBV11-2
D gene: TRBD2
clone size: NA
J gene: TRBJ2-3
CDR3 protein: CASSYDIRQRGSTDTQYF
CDR3 DNA: TGTGCCAGCAGTTACGATATTCGACAGCGGGGCAGCACAGATACGCAGTATTTT

V gene: TRBV28
D gene: TRBD2
clone size: once
J gene: TRBJ2-4
CDR3 protein: CASSLYLVSSGGIAKNIQYF
CDR3 DNA: TGTGCCAGCAGTTTATATTTAGTGTCTAGCGGGGGAATAGCCAAAAACATTCAGTACTTC

V gene: TRBV6-5
D gene: NA
clone size: NA
J gene: TRBJ1-1
CDR3 protein: CASTRPRFTEAFF
CDR3 DNA: TGTGCCAGCACCCGCCCCCGGTTCACTGAAGCTTTCTTT

V gene: TRBV20-1
D gene: TRBD1
clone size: NA
J gene: TRBJ1-2
CDR3 protein: CSASEDRGRGRNGYTF
CDR3 DNA: TGCAGTGCTAGTGAGGACAGGGGGCGGGGTAGGAATGGCTACACCTTC

V gene: TRBV9
D gene: NA
clone size: NA
J gene: TRBJ1-3
CDR3 protein: CASSVEIPGIHGNTIYF
CDR3 DNA: TGTGCCAGCAGCGTAGAAATCCCAGGAATTCATGGAAACACCATATATTTT

V gene: TRBV14
D gene: NA
clone size: NA
J gene: TRBJ2-7
CDR3 protein: CASSQLREGGEQYF
CDR3 DNA: TGTGCCAGCAGCCAACTGCGGGAAGGTGGCGAGCAGTACTTC

V gene: TRBV6-5
D gene: TRBD1
clone size: NA
J gene: TRBJ1-2
CDR3 protein: CASRPPGDRGYGYTF
CDR3 DNA: TGTGCCAGCAGGCCCCCGGGGGACAGGGGCTATGGCTACACCTTC

V gene: TRBV5-1
D gene: TRBD2
clone size: once
J gene: TRBJ2-5
CDR3 protein: CASSFTGGRETQYF
CDR3 DNA: TGCGCCAGCAGCTTTACGGGAGGTCGTGAGACCCAGTACTTC

V gene: TRBV19
D gene: TRBD2
clone size: NA
J gene: TRBJ2-7
CDR3 protein: CASSSPTGTSASYEQYF
CDR3 DNA: TGTGCCAGTAGTTCCCCGACCGGGACTAGCGCCTCCTACGAGCAGTACTTC

V gene: TRBV19
D gene: TRBD1
clone size: few
J gene: TRBJ1-6
CDR3 protein: CASSTGQGISSYNSPLHF
CDR3 DNA: TGTGCCAGTAGTACGGGACAGGGGATCAGCTCCTATAATTCACCCCTCCACTTT

V gene: TRBV4-2
D gene: NA
clone size: once
J gene: TRBJ1-6
CDR3 protein: CASSQESGDYNSPLHF
CDR3 DNA: TGTGCCAGCAGCCAAGAATCGGGGGACTATAATTCACCCCTCCACTTT

V gene: TRBV27
D gene: NA
clone size: few
J gene: TRBJ1-1
CDR3 protein: CASSFSNKGVTEAFF
CDR3 DNA: TGTGCCAGCAGTTTTTCTAACAAAGGGGTCACTGAAGCTTTCTTT

V gene: TRBV28
D gene: TRBD2
clone size: few
J gene: TRBJ2-3
CDR3 protein: CASSLGSGSARTQYF
CDR3 DNA: TGTGCCAGCAGTTTAGGTAGCGGGAGTGCGCGTACGCAGTATTTT

V gene: TRBV5-1
D gene: TRBD1
clone size: NA
J gene: TRBJ2-7
CDR3 protein: CASSHRQGFYEQYF
CDR3 DNA: TGCGCCAGCAGCCATCGACAGGGGTTCTACGAGCAGTACTTC

V gene: TRBV3-1/TRBV3-2
D gene: NA
clone size: NA
J gene: TRBJ1-1
CDR3 protein: CASSPQAGVNTEAFF
CDR3 DNA: TGTGCCAGCAGCCCCCAAGCAGGGGTGAACACTGAAGCTTTCTTT

V gene: TRBV9
D gene: NA
clone size: NA
J gene: TRBJ1-1
CDR3 protein: CASSPRPALNTEAFF
CDR3 DNA: TGTGCCAGCAGCCCTAGGCCAGCTTTGAACACTGAAGCTTTCTTT